A selection of T cell receptor beta chains follows, all from one sample in a study of blood T cell repertoires in COVID-19. This table comes from immunoSEQ multiplex PCR, and its TCRdb copy is limited to in-frame clones, with some not included. The data show a few hundred thousand clones, with less than 90% seen just once and roughly 5.1% held by the top ten. The sequenced sample consisted of PBMCs or T cells enriched from blood (not recorded which). Source of these receptors: a woman aged 45-60 years who had recovered from COVID-19. Each CDR3 is given with its conserved first and last residue.

j_gene: TRBJ1-1
len: 14
v_gene: TRBV2
CDR3aa: CASSAPTGRAEAFF

j_gene: TRBJ1-4
len: 15
v_gene: TRBV28
CDR3aa: CASSSLGASNEKLFF

j_gene: TRBJ1-2
len: 13
v_gene: TRBV19
CDR3aa: CASSVQGIGGYTF

j_gene: TRBJ1-1
len: 13
v_gene: TRBV5-1
CDR3aa: CASSPEGGPEAFF

j_gene: TRBJ2-5
len: 14
v_gene: TRBV9
CDR3aa: CASSYDSGGETQYF

j_gene: TRBJ2-2
len: 12
v_gene: TRBV27
CDR3aa: CASSFLAGELFF

j_gene: TRBJ1-5
len: 17
v_gene: TRBV30
CDR3aa: CAWSRDRGSRSNQPQHF

j_gene: TRBJ1-5
len: 14
v_gene: TRBV30
CDR3aa: CAWSNDGGYQPQHF

j_gene: TRBJ1-4
len: 13
v_gene: TRBV15
CDR3aa: CATSRGDREKLFF

j_gene: TRBJ2-5
len: 14
v_gene: TRBV5-1
CDR3aa: CASSLGQGYETQYF

j_gene: TRBJ1-2
len: 15
v_gene: TRBV18
CDR3aa: CASSEGQGSNYGYTF

j_gene: TRBJ1-1
len: 16
v_gene: TRBV11-3
CDR3aa: CASSLASLPLNTEAFF

j_gene: TRBJ1-5
len: 13
v_gene: TRBV11-3
CDR3aa: CASSKQGDQPQHF

j_gene: TRBJ2-1
len: 14
v_gene: TRBV24-1
CDR3aa: CATSDSQGNNEQFF

j_gene: TRBJ1-5
len: 12
v_gene: TRBV6-2/TRBV6-3
CDR3aa: CASSYSGGPQHF

j_gene: TRBJ1-1
len: 14
v_gene: TRBV3-1/TRBV3-2
CDR3aa: CASSQGRQTFEAFF

j_gene: TRBJ2-7
len: 12
v_gene: TRBV28
CDR3aa: CASSLTGGEQYF

j_gene: TRBJ2-4
len: 14
v_gene: TRBV7-2
CDR3aa: CASSLAPGVNIQYF

j_gene: TRBJ2-1
len: 14
v_gene: TRBV3-1/TRBV3-2
CDR3aa: CASSQDNRQGKKFF

j_gene: TRBJ1-1
len: 14
v_gene: TRBV2
CDR3aa: CASSTDRRSTEAFF

j_gene: TRBJ1-1
len: 12
v_gene: TRBV7-9
CDR3aa: CASSLQGPEAFF

j_gene: TRBJ1-6
len: 18
v_gene: TRBV6-2/TRBV6-3
CDR3aa: CASSYGGTGSSYNSPLHF

j_gene: TRBJ1-2
len: 16
v_gene: TRBV29-1
CDR3aa: CSVEMIARQGGYGYTF

j_gene: TRBJ2-1
len: 13
v_gene: TRBV12-3/TRBV12-4
CDR3aa: CASGTTGTNEQFF

j_gene: TRBJ1-2
len: 14
v_gene: TRBV10-3
CDR3aa: CAISESGHPNGYTF

j_gene: TRBJ2-1
len: 15
v_gene: TRBV7-8
CDR3aa: CASSLETVAYNEQFF

j_gene: TRBJ2-1
len: 15
v_gene: TRBV11-2
CDR3aa: CASSPSGREGGEQFF

j_gene: TRBJ1-5
len: 15
v_gene: TRBV19
CDR3aa: CASRPGEYSNQPQHF

j_gene: TRBJ1-2
len: 16
v_gene: TRBV7-2
CDR3aa: CASSPETGGNVYGYTF

j_gene: TRBJ1-5
len: 15
v_gene: TRBV30
CDR3aa: CAWSEQGASNQPQHF

j_gene: TRBJ1-6
len: 17
v_gene: TRBV28
CDR3aa: CASEGTGVAVYNSPLHF

j_gene: TRBJ1-1
len: 16
v_gene: TRBV19
CDR3aa: CASSKNRVMGRTEAFF

j_gene: TRBJ2-1
len: 17
v_gene: TRBV19
CDR3aa: CASSIGTSGNTYNEQFF

j_gene: TRBJ2-7
len: 14
v_gene: TRBV7-2
CDR3aa: CASSTDRVGLQQYF

j_gene: TRBJ2-3
len: 16
v_gene: TRBV3-1/TRBV3-2
CDR3aa: CASSRRETSTTDTQYF

j_gene: TRBJ1-5
len: 13
v_gene: TRBV30
CDR3aa: CAWSASVNQPQHF

j_gene: TRBJ2-1
len: 16
v_gene: TRBV30
CDR3aa: CAWSVSPGQGDNEQFF

j_gene: TRBJ1-2
len: 14
v_gene: TRBV27
CDR3aa: CASSPWDRGGGYTF

j_gene: TRBJ2-3
len: 19
v_gene: TRBV4-3
CDR3aa: CASSQELPRSGGARDTQYF

j_gene: TRBJ1-3
len: 11
v_gene: TRBV20-1
CDR3aa: CSAALSNTIYF

j_gene: TRBJ1-2
len: 16
v_gene: TRBV5-1
CDR3aa: CASSWVTGGSSYGYTF

j_gene: TRBJ2-7
len: 14
v_gene: TRBV6-5
CDR3aa: CASSLGTGAGEQYF

j_gene: TRBJ2-1
len: 14
v_gene: TRBV4-3
CDR3aa: CASSQEWGLNEQFF

j_gene: TRBJ2-6
len: 22
v_gene: TRBV23-1
CDR3aa: CASSQLARIDRASCSRANVLTF

j_gene: TRBJ2-3
len: 15
v_gene: TRBV29-1
CDR3aa: CSVEGHTRGTDTQYF